This TCR beta chain comes out of a study of patients and donors after allogeneic stem cell transplantation. Germline values: CDR1 MDHEN, CDR2 SYDVKM. Trimming cost V 5 bases and J 7 bases, with 20 bases left between them. The CDR3 is 15 amino acids. TCRdb recomputed calls from the RT-PCR reads with MiXCR, one row per CDR3 protein. Seen here are about 150,000 distinct CDR3 sequences, approximately 35% observed once, and the top ten hold 40% to 55%. This clonotype has a handful of counts. V is TRBV28 and J is TRBJ1-2, with D perhaps TRBD1 (6 bases). The specimen was blood, either unsorted or a sorted T cell fraction (not recorded which). The TCR was taken from a human donor who was either an allogeneic HSCT recipient or a stem cell or donor lymphocyte infusion donor (not recorded which). It is not recorded whose cells these are; they may come from a transplant donor. The CDR3 reads CASSTRQALRGGYTF. CDR3 nucleotide sequence: TGTGCCAGCAGTACCCGACAGGCCCTAAGGGGTGGCTACACCTTC.